The next 3 T cell receptor beta chains were all read from a single sample in a study of cytomegalovirus exposure and HLA in healthy donors. 13 Jbeta primers and 60 Vbeta primers were used for the PCR. Repertoires were generated with immunoSEQ multiplex PCR, while TCRdb's copy carries only in-frame clones and drops some. The data hold approximately 190,000 clones, with roughly 80% observed a single time. The sequencing input was PBMCs. The receptors shown here come from a woman aged 18-29 years in good health and CMV-seronegative.

The rearrangement links TRBV29-1 to TRBJ1-2; 7 bases line up with TRBD1. Germline values: CDR1 SQVTM, CDR2 ANQGSEA. Trimming at V came to 6 bases and at J to 4 bases, leaving 5 bases not matched to a gene. The CDR3 loop spans 12 amino acids. The CDR3 loop is CSVGTEFYGYTF. The CDR3 bases are TGCAGCGTCGGGACAGAGTTCTATGGCTACACCTTC.

This clone came up a few times. Written as DNA, the CDR3 is TGTGCCGTACACAGGGGCACGAACACCGGGGAGCTGTTTTTT. Translating gives CAVHRGTNTGELFF. The chain carries TRBV6-6 and TRBJ2-2, with TRBD1 matching 7 bases. The CDR3 is 14 residues long. V gave up 11 bases and J gave up 0 bases; unmatched junction bases: 6. Germline values: CDR1 MNHNY, CDR2 SVGAGI (reference sequence).

This chain uses TRBV27 with TRBJ2-7, with D perhaps TRBD1 (6 bases). V was pared by 6 bases and J by 7 bases, with 19 bases between. CDR3 size: 14 residues. Per germline, CDR1 MNHEY and CDR2 SMNVEV (reference sequence). DNA of the CDR3: TGTGCCAGCAGACTACGAGGGGGAGCCCATGAGCAGTACTTC. This gives the protein CASRLRGGAHEQYF.